This TCR beta chain came from a study of T-cell memory formation after mild COVID-19. CDR3 length equals 14 residues. J was trimmed by 7 bases and V by 5 bases; bases with no gene match: 7. Germline V gene data show CDR1 as SEHNR and CDR2 as FQNEAQ (reference sequence). Worth noting for this clonotype: What it recognizes is unknown.

The study, taken as a whole, reports: CD4/CD8 balance held among clones contracting day 15 to 85, and later expanders leaned CD4+. Researchers found some responding clones in pre-infection memory, a sign that cross-reactive memory joined.

cDNA libraries for TCR alpha and TCR beta, carrying sample barcodes and UMIs, came from 5'RACE with constant-segment primers. MiXCR, applied by TCRdb to the 5' RACE reads, yields one record per CDR3 protein. The sample carries roughly 250,000 distinct CDR3 sequences, roughly 15% recorded once. Sequenced material: PBMCs or a T cell subset sorted from them (not recorded which). The TCR sequence derives from a man aged 18 to 29 who had mild COVID-19 (a few samples of this study predate the infection). Cell type and time point are not known. The J gene is TRBJ2-7, the V gene TRBV7-9; TRBD2 aligns across 11 bases. The CDR3 DNA reads TGTGCCAGCAGCCTTGCTAGCGGGGGGTTTGAGCAGTACGTC. Translating it yields CASSLASGGFEQYV.